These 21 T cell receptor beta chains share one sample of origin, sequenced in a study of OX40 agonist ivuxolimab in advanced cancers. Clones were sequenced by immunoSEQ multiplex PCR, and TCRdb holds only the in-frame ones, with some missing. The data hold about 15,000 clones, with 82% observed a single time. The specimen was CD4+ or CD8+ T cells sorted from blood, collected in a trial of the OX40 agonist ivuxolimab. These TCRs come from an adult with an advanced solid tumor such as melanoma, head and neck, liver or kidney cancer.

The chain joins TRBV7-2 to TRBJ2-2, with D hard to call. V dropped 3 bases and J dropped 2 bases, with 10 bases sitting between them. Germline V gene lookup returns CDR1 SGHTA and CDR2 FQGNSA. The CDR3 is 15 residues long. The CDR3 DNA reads TGTGCCAGCAGCTTTAGTGGGCTTAACACCGGGGAGCTGTTTTTT. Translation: CASSFSGLNTGELFF.

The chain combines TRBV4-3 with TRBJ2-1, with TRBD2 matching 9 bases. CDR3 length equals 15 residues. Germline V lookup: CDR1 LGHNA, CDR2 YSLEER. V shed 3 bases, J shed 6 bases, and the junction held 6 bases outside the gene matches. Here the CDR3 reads CASSQGLAGTNEQFF. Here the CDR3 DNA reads TGCGCCAGCAGCCAGGGTCTAGCGGGAACCAATGAGCAGTTCTTC.

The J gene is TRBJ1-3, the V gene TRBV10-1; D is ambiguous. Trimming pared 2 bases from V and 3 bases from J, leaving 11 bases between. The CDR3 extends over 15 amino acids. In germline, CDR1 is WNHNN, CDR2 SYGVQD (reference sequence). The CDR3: CASSEGGRIGNTIYF. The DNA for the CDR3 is TGCGCCAGCAGTGAGGGTGGCAGAATTGGAAACACCATATATTTT.

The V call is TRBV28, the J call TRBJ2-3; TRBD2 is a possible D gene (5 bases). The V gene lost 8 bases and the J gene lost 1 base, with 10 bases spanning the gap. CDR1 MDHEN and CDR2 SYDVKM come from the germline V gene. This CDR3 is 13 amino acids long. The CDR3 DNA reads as TGTGCCAGCTCCCCAGCGGGCACAGATACGCAGTATTTT. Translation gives CASSPAGTDTQYF.

The CDR3 here is CASSEWRGLTDTQYF. The CDR3 DNA follows: TGTGCCAGCAGCGAGTGGAGGGGGCTGACAGATACGCAGTATTTT. This chain uses TRBV6-5 with TRBJ2-3, with a tentative D call TRBD1 (7 bases). The ends were cut back, 6 bases at V and 3 bases at J, with 16 bases in the middle. This CDR3 has 15 amino acids. CDR1 MNHEY and CDR2 SVGAGI come from the germline V gene.

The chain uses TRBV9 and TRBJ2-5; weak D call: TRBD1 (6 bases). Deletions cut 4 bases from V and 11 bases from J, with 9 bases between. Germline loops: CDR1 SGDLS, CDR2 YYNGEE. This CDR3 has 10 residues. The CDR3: CASSPGEQYF. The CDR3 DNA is TGTGCCAGCAGCCCAGGGGAGCAGTACTTC.

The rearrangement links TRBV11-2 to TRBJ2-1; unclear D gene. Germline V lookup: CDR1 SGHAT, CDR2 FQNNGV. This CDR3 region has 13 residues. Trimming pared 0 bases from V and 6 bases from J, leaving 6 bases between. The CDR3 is CASSLEPGNEQFF. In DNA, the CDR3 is TGTGCCAGCAGCTTAGAGCCAGGCAATGAGCAGTTCTTC.

CDR3 sequence: CASSIRGQTYEQYF. CDR3 bases: TGTGCCAGTAGTATCCGCGGACAGACCTACGAGCAGTACTTC. The chain links TRBV19 to TRBJ2-7; a possible D gene is TRBD1 (6 bases). Trimming pared 3 bases from V and 2 bases from J, leaving 11 bases between. Germline V gene lookup returns CDR1 LNHDA and CDR2 SQIVND (reference sequence). The CDR3 is made up of 14 amino acids.

The CDR3 region is CASSRQGRIVPLHF. Written as DNA, the CDR3 is TGTGCCAGCAGCCGACAGGGTAGGATTGTACCCCTCCACTTT. This chain joins TRBV6-5 and TRBJ1-6, with TRBD1 matching 7 bases. This CDR3 is built from 14 residues. Germline V CDR1 and CDR2: MNHEY, SVGAGI. Unmatched junction bases numbered 11, after V lost 6 bases and J lost 12 bases.

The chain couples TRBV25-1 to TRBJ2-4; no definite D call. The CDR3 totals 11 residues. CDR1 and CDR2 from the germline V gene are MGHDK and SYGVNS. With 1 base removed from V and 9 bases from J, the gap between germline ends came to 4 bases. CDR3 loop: CASSELGIQYF. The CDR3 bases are TGTGCCAGCAGTGAATTGGGCATTCAGTACTTC.

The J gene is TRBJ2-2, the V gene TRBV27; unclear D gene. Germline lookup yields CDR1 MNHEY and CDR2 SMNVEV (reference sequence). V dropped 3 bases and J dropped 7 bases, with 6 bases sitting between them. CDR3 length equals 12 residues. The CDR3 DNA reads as TGTGCCAGCAGTTTTAGGCGCGGGGAGCTGTTTTTT. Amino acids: CASSFRRGELFF.

Written as DNA, the CDR3 is TGCGCCAGCAGTGATAGGGGGGCCGCGCAAGGTAATGGCTACACCTTC. Translating it yields CASSDRGAAQGNGYTF. The V gene is TRBV10-2, the J gene TRBJ1-2; D perhaps matches TRBD1 (6 bases). The CDR3 contains 16 residues. Trimming removed 3 bases from V and 6 bases from J, with 20 bases in between. Germline lookup yields CDR1 WSHSY and CDR2 SAAADI.

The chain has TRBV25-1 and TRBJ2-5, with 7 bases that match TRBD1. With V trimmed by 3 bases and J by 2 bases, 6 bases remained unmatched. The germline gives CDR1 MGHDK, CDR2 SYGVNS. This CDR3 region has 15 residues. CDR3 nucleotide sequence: TGTGCCAGCAGTGAGGGGACAGACTTGCAAGAGACCCAGTACTTC. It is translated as CASSEGTDLQETQYF. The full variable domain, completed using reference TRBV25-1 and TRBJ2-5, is EADIYQTPRYLVIGTGKKITLECSQTMGHDKMYWYQQDPGMELHLIHYSYGVNSTEKGDLSSESTVSRIRTEHFPLTLESARPSHTSQYLCASSEGTDLQETQYFGPGTRLLVL.

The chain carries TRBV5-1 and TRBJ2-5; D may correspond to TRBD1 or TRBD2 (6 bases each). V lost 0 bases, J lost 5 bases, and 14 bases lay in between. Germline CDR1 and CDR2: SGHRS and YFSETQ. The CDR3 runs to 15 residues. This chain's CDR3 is CASSLAPGAGETQYF. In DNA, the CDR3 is TGCGCCAGCAGCTTGGCCCCGGGGGCAGGGGAGACCCAGTACTTC. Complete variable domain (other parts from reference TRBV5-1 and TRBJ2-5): KAGVTQTPRYLIKTRGQQVTLSCSPISGHRSVSWYQQTPGQGLQFLFEYFSETQRNKGNFPGRFSGRQFSNSRSEMNVSTLELGDSALYLCASSLAPGAGETQYFGPGTRLLVL.

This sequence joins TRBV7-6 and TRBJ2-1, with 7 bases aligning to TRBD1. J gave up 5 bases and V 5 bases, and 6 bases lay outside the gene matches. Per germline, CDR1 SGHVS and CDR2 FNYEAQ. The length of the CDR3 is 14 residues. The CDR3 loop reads CASSLRTGNNEQFF. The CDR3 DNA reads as TGTGCCAGCAGCCTGAGGACAGGAAACAATGAGCAGTTCTTC. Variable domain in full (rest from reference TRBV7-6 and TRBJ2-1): GAGVSQSPRYKVTKRGQDVALRCDPISGHVSLYWYRQALGQGPEFLTYFNYEAQQDKSGLPNDRFSAERPEGSISTLTIQRTEQRDSAMYRCASSLRTGNNEQFFGPGTRLTVL.

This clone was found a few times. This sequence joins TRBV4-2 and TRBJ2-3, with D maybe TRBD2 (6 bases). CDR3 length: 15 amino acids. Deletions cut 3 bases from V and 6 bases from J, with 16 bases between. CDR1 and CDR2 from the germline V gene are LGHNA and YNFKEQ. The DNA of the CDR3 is TGTGCCAGCAGCCAGGGGGGACCGCTGGGTGATACGCAGTATTTT. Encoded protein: CASSQGGPLGDTQYF.

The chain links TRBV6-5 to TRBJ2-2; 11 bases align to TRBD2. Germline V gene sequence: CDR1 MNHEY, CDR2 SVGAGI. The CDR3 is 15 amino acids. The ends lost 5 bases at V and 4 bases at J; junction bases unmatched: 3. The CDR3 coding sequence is TGTGCCAGCAGTCGCGGGACTAGCGGCACCGGGGAGCTGTTTTTT. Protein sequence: CASSRGTSGTGELFF.

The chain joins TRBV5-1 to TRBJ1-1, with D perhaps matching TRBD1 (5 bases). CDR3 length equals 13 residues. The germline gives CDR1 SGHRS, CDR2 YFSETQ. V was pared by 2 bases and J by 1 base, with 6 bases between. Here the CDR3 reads CASSLGENTEAFF. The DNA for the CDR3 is TGCGCCAGCAGCTTAGGGGAGAACACTGAAGCTTTCTTT.

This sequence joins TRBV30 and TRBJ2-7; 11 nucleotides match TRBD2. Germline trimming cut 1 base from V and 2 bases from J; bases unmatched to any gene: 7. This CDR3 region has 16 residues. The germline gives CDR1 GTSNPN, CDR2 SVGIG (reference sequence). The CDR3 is CAWSGLAGNRPYEQYF. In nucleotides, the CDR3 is TGTGCCTGGAGTGGACTAGCGGGAAACCGTCCCTACGAGCAGTACTTC. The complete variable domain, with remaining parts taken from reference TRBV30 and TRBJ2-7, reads SQTIHQWPATLVQPVGSPLSLECTVEGTSNPNLYWYRQAAGRGLQLLFYSVGIGQISSEVPQNLSASRPQDRQFILSSKKLLLSDSGFYLCAWSGLAGNRPYEQYFGPGTRLTVT.

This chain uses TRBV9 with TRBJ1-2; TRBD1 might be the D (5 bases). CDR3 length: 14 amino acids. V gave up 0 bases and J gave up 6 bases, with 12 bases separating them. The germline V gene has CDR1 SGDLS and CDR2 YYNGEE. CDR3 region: CASSVEAGSNGYTF. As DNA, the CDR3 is TGTGCCAGCAGCGTAGAGGCAGGGTCAAATGGCTACACCTTC.

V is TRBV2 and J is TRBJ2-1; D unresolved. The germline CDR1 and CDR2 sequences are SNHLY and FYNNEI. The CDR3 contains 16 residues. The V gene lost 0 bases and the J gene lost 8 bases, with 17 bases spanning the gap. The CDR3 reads CASSEALSPRLHEQFF. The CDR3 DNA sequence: TGTGCCAGCAGTGAAGCGCTTTCTCCCCGCCTCCATGAGCAGTTCTTC.